This TCR beta chain was profiled in a study of early T cells in non-severe SARS-CoV-2 infection. Study-level information: Sequencing was performed on bulk RNA from unsorted whole blood, leaving chains unpaired. Study-wide findings and caveats: Using VDJdb, the matching emphasized anti-spike CD8 responses while missing private and CD4 specificities.

As part of library construction, unique molecular identifiers were attached to individual cDNA molecules. TCRdb reprocessed the 5' RACE reads via MiXCR and lists one record per CDR3 protein. The table includes roughly 26,000 distinct CDR3 sequences, about 5.1% detected once. This clonotype was seen repeatedly, ten times or more. The target antigen is unknown. The receptor was isolated from an adult who was a healthcare worker with PCR-confirmed SARS-CoV-2 infection or an uninfected control (not recorded which). Sequenced material: whole blood.

This CDR3 is CASSVAQRNGYTF. As DNA, the CDR3 is TGTGCCAGCAGCGTAGCCCAGAGAAATGGCTACACCTTC. The gene calls are TRBV9 and TRBJ1-2, with D unclear. The germline CDR1 and CDR2 sequences are SGDLS and YYNGEE. With 0 bases removed from V and 6 bases from J, the gap between germline ends came to 9 bases. This CDR3 spans 13 amino acids.